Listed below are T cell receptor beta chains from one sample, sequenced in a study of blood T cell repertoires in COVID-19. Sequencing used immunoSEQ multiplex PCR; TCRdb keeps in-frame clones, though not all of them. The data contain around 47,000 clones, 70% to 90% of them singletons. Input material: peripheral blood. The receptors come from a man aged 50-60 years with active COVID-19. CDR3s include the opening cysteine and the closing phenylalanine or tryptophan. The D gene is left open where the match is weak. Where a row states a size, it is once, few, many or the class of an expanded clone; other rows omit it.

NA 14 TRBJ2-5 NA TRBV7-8 CASSLGRASPGQYF TGTGCCAGCAGCTTAGGGAGGGCTAGCCCAGGCCAATACTTC
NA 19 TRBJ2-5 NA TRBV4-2 CASSQARGQWVGPWETQYF TGTGCCAGCAGCCAGGCGCGGGGACAGTGGGTAGGTCCGTGGGAGACCCAGTACTTC
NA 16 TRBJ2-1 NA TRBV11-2 CASSLLRLGPRNEQFF TGTGCCAGCAGCTTACTCCGACTAGGGCCCAGGAATGAGCAGTTCTTC
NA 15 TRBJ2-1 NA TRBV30 CAWGRGPSSYNEQFF TGTGCCTGGGGCAGGGGCCCAAGCTCCTACAATGAGCAGTTCTTC
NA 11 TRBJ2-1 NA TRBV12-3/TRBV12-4 CASTHFNEQFF TGTGCCAGCACCCACTTTAATGAGCAGTTCTTC
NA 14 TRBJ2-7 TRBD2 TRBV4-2 CASRKAGGTYEQYF TGTGCCAGCAGGAAAGCGGGAGGGACCTACGAGCAGTACTTC
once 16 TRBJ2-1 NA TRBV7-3 CASSLPGKSSYNEQFF TGTGCCAGCAGCTTACCAGGCAAAAGCTCCTACAATGAGCAGTTCTTC
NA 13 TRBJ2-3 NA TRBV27 CASSLSTPDTQYF TGTGCCAGCAGTTTATCGACACCAGATACGCAGTATTTT
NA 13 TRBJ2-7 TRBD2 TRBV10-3 CAIRTSGAYEQYF TGTGCCATCCGGACTAGCGGAGCCTACGAGCAGTACTTC
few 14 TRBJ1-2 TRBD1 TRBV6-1 CASSEDRGLGGYTF TGTGCCAGCAGTGAAGACAGGGGGCTGGGAGGCTACACCTTC
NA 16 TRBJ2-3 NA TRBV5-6 CASSPTDYRSTDTQYF TGTGCCAGCAGCCCTACGGACTATCGAAGCACAGATACGCAGTATTTT
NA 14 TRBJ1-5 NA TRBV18 CASSRTQSNQPQHF TGTGCCAGCTCACGGACTCAAAGCAATCAGCCCCAGCATTTT
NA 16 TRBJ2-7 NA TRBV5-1 CASSLVTDYRSYEQYF TGCGCCAGCAGCTTGGTGACAGATTACCGCTCCTACGAGCAGTACTTC
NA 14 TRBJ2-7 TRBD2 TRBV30 CAWKREDRSYEQYF TGTGCCTGGAAACGGGAGGACCGATCCTACGAGCAGTACTTC
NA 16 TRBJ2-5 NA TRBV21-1 CASSKGTVLYQETQYF TGTGCCAGCAGCAAAGGGACAGTCTTGTACCAAGAGACCCAGTACTTC